The 21 T cell receptor beta chains in this list originate from one sample, sequenced in a study of blood T cell repertoires in COVID-19. Assay used: immunoSEQ multiplex PCR; TCRdb lists only in-frame clones, some missing. Among approximately 260,000 clones listed, 89% were seen once. Material for sequencing was peripheral blood. Receptors originate from a man aged 50 or older with acute or convalescent COVID-19.

The CDR3: CASRRRRGDTQYF. In DNA form, the CDR3 reads TGCGCCAGCAGACGACGGAGAGGGGATACGCAGTATTTT. The rearrangement links TRBV10-2 to TRBJ2-3, with D maybe TRBD2 (5 bases). This CDR3 is built from 13 residues. Germline values: CDR1 WSHSY, CDR2 SAAADI. V was clipped by 6 bases and J by 6 bases, with 13 bases between them.

The chain combines TRBV30 with TRBJ1-6; 8 bases align to TRBD1. CDR3 length: 15 residues. With 4 bases clipped from V and 9 bases from J, the junction kept 11 bases outside the gene matches. The germline V gene has CDR1 GTSNPN and CDR2 SVGIG (reference sequence). CDR3 residues: CAWTVGTGLASPLHF. Here the CDR3 DNA reads TGTGCCTGGACCGTAGGGACAGGCCTTGCTTCACCCCTCCACTTT.

The chain couples TRBV2 to TRBJ2-1; 9 nucleotides agree with TRBD1. The CDR3 is made up of 14 amino acids. From germline, CDR1 is SNHLY and CDR2 FYNNEI. J was trimmed by 8 bases and V by 10 bases; bases with no gene match: 12. CDR3 region: CATLKTGGNDEQFF. The DNA of the CDR3 is TGTGCCACCTTAAAGACAGGGGGTAACGATGAGCAGTTCTTC.

The chain couples TRBV2 to TRBJ2-7, with D perhaps matching TRBD1 (6 bases). From germline, CDR1 is SNHLY and CDR2 FYNNEI. The CDR3 is 12 amino acids. V lost 8 bases to trimming and J lost 3 bases, with 11 bases between them. As DNA, the CDR3 is TGTGCCAGCCGCGGCAGGGGCTACGAGCAGTACTTC. It translates to CASRGRGYEQYF.

The rearrangement joins TRBV19 to TRBJ1-1; 7 positions match TRBD1. V lost 8 bases to trimming and J lost 1 base; unmatched junction nucleotides: 10. Per the germline V gene, CDR1 is LNHDA and CDR2 is SQIVND (reference sequence). This CDR3 contains 15 residues. The CDR3 DNA reads TGTGCCAGTGACAACTGGCGACAGGGGAACACTGAAGCTTTCTTT. As protein: CASDNWRQGNTEAFF. The complete variable domain, with remaining parts taken from reference TRBV19 and TRBJ1-1, reads DGGITQSPKYLFRKEGQNVTLSCEQNLNHDAMYWYRQDPGQGLRLIYYSQIVNDFQKGDIAEGYSVSREKKESFPLTVTSAQKNPTAFYLCASDNWRQGNTEAFFGQGTRLTVV.

The CDR3 is CATLENRVTIYEQYF. DNA of the CDR3: TGTGCCACACTAGAGAACAGGGTGACCATCTACGAGCAGTACTTC. The V and J genes are TRBV6-6 and TRBJ2-7; weak D call: TRBD1 (6 bases). The V end lost 10 bases, the J end lost 3 bases, and 22 bases lay between the germline ends. The CDR3 extends over 15 amino acids. The germline V gene encodes CDR1 MNHNY and CDR2 SVGAGI (reference sequence).

This chain joins TRBV9 and TRBJ2-7; D perhaps matches TRBD2 (6 bases). From germline, CDR1 is SGDLS and CDR2 YYNGEE. The CDR3 spans 15 residues. V lost 0 bases and J lost 3, with 13 bases in between. The CDR3 DNA sequence: TGTGCCAGCAGCGTAGCAGCCGCGGGGCTCTACGAGCAGTACTTC. This translates into CASSVAAAGLYEQYF.

The J gene is TRBJ2-1, the V gene TRBV7-8, with a possible D match to TRBD1 (5 bases). Germline-derived CDR1 and CDR2 are SGHVS and FQNEAQ. The CDR3 loop spans 15 amino acids. Trimming took off 5 bases at V and 6 bases at J, with 17 bases between the two ends. In nucleotides, the CDR3 is TGTGCCAGCAGCCCCGGTGGCAGGGTAGGCAATGAGCAGTTCTTC. It translates to CASSPGGRVGNEQFF.

J is TRBJ1-2 and V is TRBV7-9; D gene uncertain. Trimming took off 0 bases at V and 6 bases at J, with 11 bases between the two ends. The CDR3 extends over 14 amino acids. Germline CDR1 reads SEHNR; CDR2 reads FQNEAQ (reference sequence). The CDR3, as DNA: TGTGCCAGCAGCTTAGCGACGGGGAAGGATGGCTACACCTTC. Its translation: CASSLATGKDGYTF.

This clone turned up a few times. The chain has TRBV29-1 and TRBJ1-5; D unresolved. Germline CDR1 SQVTM, CDR2 ANQGSEA. V was shortened by 8 bases and J by 4 bases, with 15 bases between the two germline ends. The CDR3 totals 13 residues. The DNA of the CDR3 is TGCAGCTCGTCGTTAGGAGTAAATCAGCCCCAGCATTTT. Amino acids: CSSSLGVNQPQHF.

In regard to this clone: One end of the junction varies from germline; a read error may be responsible. V is TRBV7-7 and J is TRBJ2-2; no clear D gene. The CDR3 spans 14 residues. Germline CDR1 is SSHAT and CDR2 is FNYEAQ (reference sequence). The CDR3 DNA is TGTGCTAGCAGCGACCGCGGAATCTCTGGGGAGCTGTTTTTT. It specifies CASSDRGISGELFF.

This sequence joins TRBV2 and TRBJ2-1; 10 bases agree with TRBD2. The J segment lost 5 bases and the V segment lost 4 bases, leaving 2 bases of the junction unmatched. The CDR3 totals 14 residues. CDR1 is SNHLY and CDR2 is FYNNEI in the germline V gene. CDR3 nucleotide sequence: TGTGCCAGCAGTGGGACTAGCGGTCACAATGAGCAGTTCTTC. This codes for CASSGTSGHNEQFF.

J is TRBJ1-2 and V is TRBV28; D is perhaps TRBD1 (5 bases). Trimming stripped 3 bases from V and 7 bases from J, with 12 bases between. CDR3 size: 13 residues. Germline CDR1 MDHEN, CDR2 SYDVKM. DNA for the CDR3: TGTGCCAGCAGTTTGGGGTCGGGGGTTGGCTACACCTTC. Amino acid sequence: CASSLGSGVGYTF.

The chain has TRBV7-2 and TRBJ2-2; D is ambiguous. The CDR3 is 15 residues long. CDR1 is SGHTA and CDR2 is FQGNSA in the germline V gene. Deletions cut 1 base from V and 5 bases from J, with 11 bases between. The CDR3 here is CASSLVSRWTGELFF. The CDR3 region has the DNA TGTGCCAGCAGCTTAGTCTCCAGGTGGACCGGGGAGCTGTTTTTT.

The V gene is TRBV27, the J gene TRBJ2-7; 7 nucleotides line up with TRBD1. CDR1 and CDR2 (germline): MNHEY, SMNVEV (reference sequence). The CDR3 totals 13 residues. The V and J ends lost 3 bases and 6 bases, in that order; junction bases with no gene match: 5. The CDR3 here is CASSFRSGGEQYF. The CDR3 region has the DNA TGTGCCAGCAGTTTCCGGTCAGGGGGCGAGCAGTACTTC.

The rearrangement joins TRBV18 to TRBJ2-1, with a tentative D call TRBD2 (7 bases). The CDR3 spans 13 residues. Germline CDR1 is KGHSH and CDR2 is LQKENI. The V end was cut by 3 bases, the J end by 7 bases, with 10 bases between. The chain's CDR3 is CASSPGGPNEQFF. CDR3 nucleotides: TGTGCCAGCTCACCGGGGGGGCCGAATGAGCAGTTCTTC.

The chain employs TRBV5-5 and TRBJ2-5, with 7 bases matching TRBD2. The J segment lost 7 bases and the V segment lost 4 bases, leaving 10 bases of the junction unmatched. Germline V gene data show CDR1 as SGHKS and CDR2 as YYEKEE (reference sequence). CDR3 length equals 14 residues. The CDR3 loop reads CASSRGGESGTQYF. As DNA, the CDR3 is TGTGCCAGCAGCCGGGGAGGGGAGTCTGGGACCCAGTACTTC.

This chain connects TRBV7-9 to TRBJ1-2, with a possible D match to TRBD1 (5 bases). This CDR3 region has 13 residues. V lost 7 bases to trimming and J lost 4 bases, with 13 bases between them. Germline CDR1 reads SEHNR; CDR2 reads FQNEAQ (reference sequence). CDR3 nucleotide sequence: TGTGCCAGCATGGGACTCCAGAGCTATGGCTACACCTTC. Its protein is CASMGLQSYGYTF.

V gene TRBV3-1 (or the pseudogene TRBV3-2) combines with J gene TRBJ1-1; tentatively, D is TRBD1 (6 bases). The germline V gene encodes CDR1 LGHDT and CDR2 YNNKEL (reference sequence). There are 14 residues in the CDR3. Trimming stripped 6 bases from V and 1 base from J, with 12 bases between. The CDR3 loop is CASRAGTRNTEAFF. The DNA for the CDR3 is TGTGCCAGCAGGGCCGGGACAAGGAACACTGAAGCTTTCTTT.

The V and J genes are TRBV12-3 or TRBV12-4 and TRBJ1-2, with D possibly TRBD1 on 6 matching bases. The CDR3 has 13 amino acids. Deletions cut 4 bases from V and 4 bases from J, with 10 bases between. For the CDR3, the DNA is TGTGCCAGCAGTTACGGGGGGGCCTATGGCTACACCTTC. Translated, it gives CASSYGGAYGYTF.

The chain combines TRBV9 with TRBJ2-2; 10 bases align to TRBD2. The germline gives CDR1 SGDLS, CDR2 YYNGEE. The CDR3 sequence is 16 residues long. Germline trimming cut 4 bases from V and 4 bases from J; bases unmatched to any gene: 7. DNA of the CDR3: TGTGCCAGCAGCACTCGAACTAGCGGGGTCACCGGGGAGCTGTTTTTT. As protein: CASSTRTSGVTGELFF.